Listed below are T cell receptor beta chains from one sample, sequenced in a study of cytomegalovirus exposure and HLA in healthy donors. Data came from immunoSEQ multiplex PCR; TCRdb stores just in-frame clones and leaves some out. The sample includes about 140,000 clones, 55% to 80% of them seen just once. The sample taken for sequencing was PBMCs. The receptor set was obtained from a woman in her thirties or forties in good health and CMV-seronegative. Each CDR3 is given with its conserved first and last residue. A D gene is named only where the DNA matches it firmly. Where a row states a size, it is once, few, many or the class of an expanded clone; other rows omit it.

j_call clone_size d_call v_call cdr3_nt cdr3_aa
TRBJ2-5 - - TRBV12-2 TGTGCAAGTCGCTTAACCTCTTCCCAGGGGATGTGCGGGGAGACCCAGTACTTC CASRLTSSQGMCGETQYF
TRBJ1-1 - - TRBV28 TGTGCCAGCAGTTTGGGGCCGGGTTTGGACACTGAAGCTTTCTTT CASSLGPGLDTEAFF
TRBJ2-2 few TRBD2 TRBV10-3 TGTGCCATCAGTGAGTCAAGGACTAGCGGGGGGAACACCGGGGAGCTGTTTTTT CAISESRTSGGNTGELFF
TRBJ1-2 - TRBD1 TRBV7-3 TGTGCCAGCAGCCTCGGGACAGGGGGCGGCTACACCTTC CASSLGTGGGYTF
TRBJ2-1 - TRBD1 TRBV5-1 TGCGCCAGCAGCCAGGACAGGGGGGACAATGAGCAGTTCTTC CASSQDRGDNEQFF
TRBJ1-5 - - TRBV7-8 TGTGCCAGCAGCCCCCTGCCCAGGGGTCAGCCCCAGCATTTT CASSPLPRGQPQHF
TRBJ1-1 - - TRBV19 TGTGCCGCAAGCAGACAGGCAACATCGAACACTGAAGCTTTCTTT CAASRQATSNTEAFF
TRBJ1-1 - - TRBV4-1 TGCGCCAGCAGCCCACAGGGTCCTCAGGCTCGAGCTTTCTTT CASSPQGPQARAFF
TRBJ1-2 - - TRBV19 TGTGCCAGTAGTACCCCTGGACTCTATGGCTACACCTTC CASSTPGLYGYTF
TRBJ1-2 - TRBD1 TRBV7-2 TGTGCCAGCAGCTCATATCAGGGGGCGCGGGGCTACACCTTC CASSSYQGARGYTF
TRBJ1-6 - - TRBV28 TGTGCCAGCAGCGAAAACAGGGATTCACCCCTCCACTTT CASSENRDSPLHF
TRBJ2-3 - TRBD2 TRBV5-4 TGTGCCAGCACCCCGGGGGGCGGGGGGATCACAGATACGCAGTATTTT CASTPGGGGITDTQYF
TRBJ1-5 once - TRBV7-2 TGTGCCAGCAGCTCGAGACAGGATGGGTATCAGCCCCAGCATTTT CASSSRQDGYQPQHF
TRBJ1-2 once - TRBV10-3 TGTGCCATCAGTGAGTCCCTAGGGGTTGATGGCTACACCTTC CAISESLGVDGYTF
TRBJ1-2 - - TRBV6-5 TGTGCCAGCAGTTACTCGAGGGGAGGCTATGGCTACACCTTC CASSYSRGGYGYTF
TRBJ1-1 - TRBD1 TRBV2 TGTGCCAGCATAAGAAGACAGGGACCGTTGGCTTTCTTT CASIRRQGPLAFF
TRBJ1-4 few - TRBV4-2 TGTGCCAGCAGCCCCGGGGTAGTTGCAACTAATGAAAAACTGTTTTTT CASSPGVVATNEKLFF
TRBJ2-2 - - TRBV7-6 TGTGCCAGCAGCTTAGTAGCATCAAAGGGGGGGGAGCTGTTTTTT CASSLVASKGGELFF
TRBJ2-5 - - TRBV5-4 TGTGCCAGCAGCTTGGCCACTAGAGAAGAGACCCAGTACTTC CASSLATREETQYF
TRBJ2-5 - TRBD2 TRBV7-9 TGTGCCAGCAGCTTGTTAGCGGGGGGGCCAGAGACCCAGTACTTC CASSLLAGGPETQYF
TRBJ2-3 - TRBD2 TRBV2 TGTGCCAGCCGGGACTATCTCGATACGCAGTATTTT CASRDYLDTQYF
TRBJ1-5 - TRBD1 TRBV7-2 TGTGCCAGCAGCTTTCACAGGGGCAGCAATCAGCCCCAGCATTTT CASSFHRGSNQPQHF
TRBJ1-3 - - TRBV2 TGTGCCAGCAGCCCCCGAGGGTATCAAGGAAACACCATATATTTT CASSPRGYQGNTIYF
TRBJ2-3 - - TRBV25-1 TGTGCCAGCAGTGATCCTTATTATCAGGATACGCAGTATTTT CASSDPYYQDTQYF
TRBJ1-6 - TRBD1 TRBV19 TGTGCCAGTAGTCTCACCTACAGGGGCCTAGGTTCACCCCTCCACTTT CASSLTYRGLGSPLHF
TRBJ2-1 - - TRBV7-8 TGTGCCAGCAGCTCCACTCGGACTATCTACAATGAGCAGTTCTTC CASSSTRTIYNEQFF
TRBJ1-1 - - TRBV14 TGTGCCAGCAGCCAAATGGGGGGGAACACTGAAGCTTTCTTT CASSQMGGNTEAFF
TRBJ1-1 - TRBD1 TRBV19 TGTGCCAGTAGTATGGACAGGGGTACTGAAGCTTTCTTT CASSMDRGTEAFF
TRBJ1-2 - - TRBV15 TGTGCCACCAGCAGAGCGGGAATTAACTATGGCTACACCTTC CATSRAGINYGYTF
TRBJ2-5 - TRBD1 TRBV2 TGTGCCAGCAGGAAGGGGGCACAAGAGACCCAGTACTTC CASRKGAQETQYF
TRBJ2-5 - TRBD1 TRBV4-1 TGCGCCAGCAGCCAAGAAGGACAGGGGGCGGGGGAGACCCAGTACTTC CASSQEGQGAGETQYF
TRBJ1-1 few TRBD1 TRBV5-1 TGCGCCAGCAGCCAGGGGGCAAAGACTGAAGCTTTCTTT CASSQGAKTEAFF
TRBJ1-6 once - TRBV27 TGTGCCAGCAGTTCCGCGGGAGCCTATAATTCACCCCTCCACTTT CASSSAGAYNSPLHF
TRBJ2-3 - - TRBV7-8 TGTGCCAGCAGCCCTCATGACAGGACCTACACAGATACGCAGTATTTT CASSPHDRTYTDTQYF
TRBJ1-3 few - TRBV28 TGTGCCAGCAATGGTATCGGGTACTCTGGAAACACCATATATTTT CASNGIGYSGNTIYF
TRBJ1-5 - - TRBV7-2 TGTGCCAGCAGCTTACCACCAGGCTTGCAGCCCCAGCATTTT CASSLPPGLQPQHF
TRBJ2-2 - - TRBV29-1 TGCAGCGTTGGTTTCGGGGTGAGCGGGGAGCTGTTTTTT CSVGFGVSGELFF
TRBJ2-7 few - TRBV6-1 TGTGCCAGCAGTGAAGGGGGCGGGCGGGGCACCTTC CASSEGGGRGTF
TRBJ2-2 once - TRBV25-1 TGTGCCAGCAGTGAATTGGTTGCGGGTGCGAACACCGGGGAGCTGTTTTTT CASSELVAGANTGELFF
TRBJ1-3 - - TRBV28 TGTGCCAGCAGTTTACGAGGTTCTAGGAACACCATATATTTT CASSLRGSRNTIYF
TRBJ1-5 few TRBD1 TRBV6-5 TGTGCCAGCAGTTACGTACAGGGGGGGGAGCCCCAGCATTTT CASSYVQGGEPQHF